This TCR beta chain was retrieved from a study of T cell changes during pregnancy in multiple sclerosis. Generated by immunoSEQ multiplex PCR, the TCRdb table keeps only in-frame clones and is missing some. The sample includes some 73,000 clones, around 94% of them seen just once. Trimming removed 7 bases at V and 2 bases at J, with 12 bases between. CDR3 length: 13 amino acids. Germline assignment: CDR1 MDHEN and CDR2 SYDVKM. This specimen consisted of peripheral blood, obtained in the third trimester of pregnancy. This TCR derives from a female donor in good health, enrolled as a control in a pregnancy study. The chain is built from TRBV28 and TRBJ2-7; possibly TRBD2 for D (6 bases). Here the CDR3 reads CASNRGLPYEQYF. The CDR3 DNA reads TGTGCCAGCAATCGGGGGTTGCCCTACGAGCAGTACTTC.